These 4 T cell receptor beta chains originate from one sample sequenced in a study of T cells in localized non-small cell lung cancer. TCRdb's copy holds only in-frame clones and misses some; the assay was immunoSEQ multiplex PCR. The data contain 2,500 to 3,000 clones, roughly 32% of them singletons. This specimen consisted of lung tumor tissue, obtained before any cancer treatment. These TCRs come from a female donor over 55 with stage II squamous cell lung carcinoma.

This clone was observed a few times. The CDR3 nucleotides read TGTGCCAGCAGTCCACGGACCTACGAGCAGTACTTC. Its translation is CASSPRTYEQYF. V and J are TRBV28 and TRBJ2-7; no clear D gene. This CDR3 has 12 amino acids. Trimming pared 5 bases from V and 2 bases from J, leaving 7 bases between. The germline V gene has CDR1 MDHEN and CDR2 SYDVKM.

The sample holds a few counts of this clone. The gene calls are TRBV6-8 and TRBJ1-2; the D is unclear. Trimming took 2 bases from V and 2 from J, leaving 9 bases between them. Germline V gives CDR1 MNHGY, CDR2 SAAAGT. CDR3 length equals 14 residues. The CDR3: CASSYPVPNYGYTF. For the CDR3, the DNA is TGTGCCAGCAGTTACCCCGTTCCAAACTATGGCTACACCTTC.

This rearrangement joins TRBV19 to TRBJ2-1; D is perhaps TRBD1 or TRBD2 (5 bases each). The CDR3 extends over 14 amino acids. The V gene's germline CDR1 is LNHDA and CDR2 SQIVND (reference sequence). Trimming took 6 bases from V and 0 from J, leaving 9 bases between them. This chain's CDR3 is CASSGALSYNEQFF. In nucleotides, the CDR3 is TGTGCCAGTAGCGGGGCCCTCTCCTACAATGAGCAGTTCTTC.

This clone has only a few counts. The rearrangement uses TRBV30 and TRBJ1-1; 10 positions agree with TRBD1. This CDR3 has 14 amino acids. V shed 8 bases, J shed 10 bases, and the junction held 16 bases outside the gene matches. Germline V gene data show CDR1 as GTSNPN and CDR2 as SVGIG (reference sequence). The chain's CDR3 is CARLSGTGASRAFF. The CDR3 region has the DNA TGTGCCCGACTTTCCGGGACAGGGGCGTCGAGAGCTTTCTTT.